This T cell receptor (beta chain) stems from a study of OX40 agonist ivuxolimab in advanced cancers. V was trimmed by 0 bases and J by 0 bases, leaving 6 bases between them. CDR3 length: 14 amino acids. Germline V gene lookup returns CDR1 SGDLS and CDR2 YYNGEE. The protocol was immunoSEQ multiplex PCR, while the TCRdb copy is restricted to in-frame clones and leaves out a portion. The top ten clones hold approximately 0.97% of a sample with about 45,000 clones, around nine tenths of them seen once. Sequenced material: CD4+ or CD8+ T cells sorted from blood, taken in a trial of the OX40 agonist ivuxolimab. This chain joins TRBV9 and TRBJ2-5; D is uncertain. The TCR originated in an adult with an advanced solid tumor such as melanoma, head and neck, liver or kidney cancer. DNA for the CDR3: TGTGCCAGCAGCGTAGGTCCGGACCAAGAGACCCAGTACTTC. It codes for CASSVGPDQETQYF.